This T cell receptor (beta chain) is from a study of healthy donors' naive CD4 and CD8 T cells. Each TCR library used approximately 500 ng of total RNA and a linear amplification protocol. MiXCR was run by TCRdb on the reads, yielding one entry per CDR3 protein. This sample has around 180,000 distinct CDR3 sequences, with about 76% found just once. This CDR3 is 16 amino acids long. V lost 2 bases, J lost 6 bases, and 10 bases stayed unmatched. Germline V gene lookup returns CDR1 MNHEY and CDR2 SVGAGI. This clonotype was seen only once. This sequence joins TRBV6-5 and TRBJ1-1; the match to TRBD1 covers 9 bases. This receptor was obtained from a pool of human donors in good health; the sample pools cells from several healthy donors. Source material: naive CD4+ and CD8+ T cells sorted from blood, pooled from several donors. The CDR3 reads CASSYGRLDRGAEAFF. The CDR3 DNA sequence: TGTGCCAGCAGTTACGGACGATTGGACAGGGGCGCTGAAGCTTTCTTT.